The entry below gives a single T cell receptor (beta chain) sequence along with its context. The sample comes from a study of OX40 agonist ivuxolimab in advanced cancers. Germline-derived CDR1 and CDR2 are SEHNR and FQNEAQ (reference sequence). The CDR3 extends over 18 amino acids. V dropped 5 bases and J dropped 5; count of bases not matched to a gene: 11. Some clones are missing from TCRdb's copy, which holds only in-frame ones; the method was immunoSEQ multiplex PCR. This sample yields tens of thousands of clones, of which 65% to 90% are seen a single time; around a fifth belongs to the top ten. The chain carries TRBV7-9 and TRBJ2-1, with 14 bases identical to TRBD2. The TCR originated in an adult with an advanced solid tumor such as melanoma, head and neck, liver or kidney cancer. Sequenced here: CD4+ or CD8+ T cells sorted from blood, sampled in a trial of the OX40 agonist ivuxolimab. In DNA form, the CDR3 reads TGTGCCAGCAGCAATCCGGGACTAGCGGGGGATCCCAACAATGAGCAGTTCTTC. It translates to CASSNPGLAGDPNNEQFF.